What follows are 29 T cell receptor beta chains derived from one specimen sequenced in a study of CD8 T cells in ankylosing spondylitis. MiXCR, run by TCRdb on the 5' RACE reads, gives a single entry per CDR3 protein. Of around 210,000 distinct CDR3 sequences in the sample, roughly 8.2% were seen once. The source material was blood, either unsorted or a sorted T cell fraction (not recorded which). All receptors come from a female donor with ankylosing spondylitis or in good health (not recorded which).

Ten or more counts support this clonotype. This chain links TRBV5-1 with TRBJ2-3; 10 nucleotides align to TRBD2. The CDR3 has 16 amino acids. Germline V gene lookup returns CDR1 SGHRS and CDR2 YFSETQ. With V trimmed by 4 bases and J by 1 base, 6 bases remained unmatched. The CDR3 nucleotides read TGCGCCAGCAGCCATACTACTAGCGGGGGCACAGATACGCAGTATTTT. It encodes CASSHTTSGGTDTQYF. The full variable domain, with the rest looked up from reference TRBV5-1 and TRBJ2-3, is KAGVTQTPRYLIKTRGQQVTLSCSPISGHRSVSWYQQTPGQGLQFLFEYFSETQRNKGNFPGRFSGRQFSNSRSEMNVSTLELGDSALYLCASSHTTSGGTDTQYFGPGTRLTVL.

This clonotype showed up many times. The chain is built from TRBV4-3 and TRBJ2-2, with D possibly being TRBD2 (7 bases). With 0 bases removed from V and 7 bases from J, the gap between germline ends came to 15 bases. CDR1 and CDR2 from the germline V gene are LGHNA and YSLEER. The CDR3 has 16 amino acids. DNA for the CDR3: TGCGCCAGCAGCCAAGATCGGGGGGCGTTTGGCGGGGAGCTGTTTTTT. It is translated as CASSQDRGAFGGELFF.

This clonotype showed up many times. This chain joins TRBV6-2 or TRBV6-3 and TRBJ1-1, with D hard to call. CDR3 length: 13 residues. V was pared by 4 bases and J by 3 bases, with 9 bases between. The germline V gene encodes CDR1 MNHEY and CDR2 SVGEGT. The DNA for the CDR3 is TGTGCCAGCAGTTTTGGAGGTTACACTGAAGCTTTCTTT. Its translation is CASSFGGYTEAFF.

This clonotype was seen ten or more times. The chain combines TRBV20-1 with TRBJ2-1, with 11 positions matching TRBD2. Trimming cost V 3 bases and J 0 bases; bases outside gene matches: 7. There are 17 residues in the CDR3. The germline gives CDR1 DFQATT, CDR2 SNEGSKA (reference sequence). CDR3 amino acids: CSARGLAEMSSYNEQFF. The CDR3 DNA sequence: TGCAGTGCTAGGGGACTAGCGGAGATGAGCTCCTACAATGAGCAGTTCTTC.

This rearrangement joins TRBV7-6 to TRBJ2-3; tentatively, D is TRBD2 (6 bases). The CDR3 extends over 15 amino acids. The V end was cut by 5 bases, the J end by 8 bases, with 20 bases between. Germline-derived CDR1 and CDR2 are SGHVS and FNYEAQ. The CDR3 nucleotides are TGTGCCAGCAGCCAAGGGCCAGGGAGGTGGGCTACGCAGTATTTT. Residues: CASSQGPGRWATQYF.

The rearrangement links TRBV12-3 or TRBV12-4 to TRBJ2-5; D may be TRBD1 (5 bases). The CDR3 consists of 14 residues. V was shortened by 6 bases and J by 3 bases, with 14 bases between the two germline ends. In DNA, the CDR3 is TGTGCCAGCAGCCACGACAGAAAAGAAGAGACCCAGTACTTC. Translation: CASSHDRKEETQYF.

This clonotype showed up many times. V is TRBV6-1 and J is TRBJ2-7; weak D call: TRBD1 (5 bases). CDR3 size: 14 residues. Trimming removed 1 base from V and 3 bases from J, with 10 bases in between. Germline V gene lookup returns CDR1 MNHNS and CDR2 SASEGT. This chain's CDR3 is CASSEVGQDYEQYF. Written as DNA, the CDR3 is TGTGCCAGCAGTGAAGTGGGGCAGGACTACGAGCAGTACTTC.

V and J are TRBV20-1 and TRBJ2-7; 9 bases agree with TRBD2. The junction had 9 bases not matched to a gene; V was cut back by 3 bases and J by 0 bases. This CDR3 contains 16 residues. CDR1 DFQATT and CDR2 SNEGSKA come from the germline V gene (reference sequence). CDR3 in amino acids: CSASQIAGAFSYEQYF. The CDR3 region has the DNA TGCAGTGCTAGTCAGATAGCGGGAGCCTTCTCCTACGAGCAGTACTTC.

The CDR3 nucleotides are TGTGCCAGCAGCCGGACTAGCGGGCCCACAGATACGCAGTATTTT. Protein product: CASSRTSGPTDTQYF. This sequence joins TRBV7-9 and TRBJ2-3, with 11 bases fitting TRBD2. Germline assignment: CDR1 SEHNR and CDR2 FQNEAQ (reference sequence). V lost 5 bases and J lost 2; bases outside the gene matches: 3. This CDR3 comprises 15 residues.

This clonotype was counted ten times or more. The chain links TRBV24-1 to TRBJ2-3; D gene unclear. Trimming removed 10 bases at V and 0 bases at J, with 10 bases between. The CDR3 extends over 13 amino acids. CDR1 is KGHDR and CDR2 is SFDVKD in the germline V gene. CDR3 bases: TGTGCCACACGGGCTTCTAGCACAGATACGCAGTATTTT. Translated: CATRASSTDTQYF.

For this clonotype: A much more abundant neighbour one base away suggests this may be a read error. V is TRBV28 and J is TRBJ2-7; the D is unclear. The CDR3 runs 12 residues. Germline values: CDR1 MDHEN, CDR2 SYDVKM. This CDR3 reads CTSSLLNYEQYF. The DNA for the CDR3 is TGTACCAGCAGCTTACTTAACTACGAGCAGTACTTC.

This clonotype occurred a few times. The rearrangement joins TRBV5-6 to TRBJ2-5; weak D call: TRBD2 (6 bases). Trimming removed 4 bases at V and 3 bases at J, with 13 bases between. Germline V gives CDR1 SGHDT, CDR2 YYEEEE. This CDR3 has 14 residues. The CDR3: CASSLWRVEETQYF. Written as DNA, the CDR3 is TGTGCCAGCAGCCTGTGGAGGGTCGAAGAGACCCAGTACTTC.

This clonotype was picked up many times. This rearrangement joins TRBV6-1 to TRBJ1-2, with D possibly matching TRBD1 (5 bases). The V and J ends lost 6 bases and 5 bases respectively, with 19 bases between them. There are 15 residues in the CDR3. Germline V lookup: CDR1 MNHNS, CDR2 SASEGT. The CDR3 DNA reads TGTGCCAGCAGCCCCGGACACCCCCGAGGTTATGGCTACACCTTC. This encodes CASSPGHPRGYGYTF.

In its sample, this clonotype was seen many times. V gene TRBV20-1 combines with J gene TRBJ1-3; the D gene is possibly TRBD1 (5 bases). Trimming pared 2 bases from V and 0 bases from J, leaving 14 bases between. Germline V lookup: CDR1 DFQATT, CDR2 SNEGSKA (reference sequence). This CDR3 has 16 amino acids. This CDR3 is CSARQGLVYSGNTIYF. The CDR3 coding sequence is TGCAGTGCTAGACAGGGACTTGTTTACTCTGGAAACACCATATATTTT.

In this sample, this clonotype turned up a few times. This chain joins TRBV7-9 and TRBJ2-7; possibly TRBD2 for D (6 bases). This CDR3 is 12 amino acids long. CDR1 is SEHNR and CDR2 is FQNEAQ in the germline V gene (reference sequence). The V end lost 8 bases, the J end lost 6 bases, and 14 bases lay between the germline ends. The CDR3, as DNA: TGTGCCAGCTCGGCGGGGAGAGGCGAGCAGTACTTC. Amino acids: CASSAGRGEQYF.

This clonotype was counted at least ten times. The chain has TRBV20-1 and TRBJ1-3; D uncertain. Germline V CDR1 and CDR2: DFQATT, SNEGSKA (reference sequence). Trimming pared 5 bases from V and 1 base from J, leaving 15 bases between. The CDR3 spans 15 residues. Here the CDR3 DNA reads TGCAGTGCTCCCCTGGACGGTGTTTCTGGAAACACCATATATTTT. As protein: CSAPLDGVSGNTIYF.

This clonotype was picked up a small number of times. The V call is TRBV25-1, the J call TRBJ2-2, with unresolved D. The CDR3 loop spans 13 amino acids. Germline lookup yields CDR1 MGHDK and CDR2 SYGVNS. Trimming left V 4 bases short and J 9 bases short, with 12 bases between. The CDR3 spells CASSGNPRRELFF. CDR3 DNA sequence: TGTGCCAGCAGTGGCAACCCCAGAAGGGAGCTGTTTTTT. The variable domain in full, completed from reference TRBV25-1 and TRBJ2-2, reads EADIYQTPRYLVIGTGKKITLECSQTMGHDKMYWYQQDPGMELHLIHYSYGVNSTEKGDLSSESTVSRIRTEHFPLTLESARPSHTSQYLCASSGNPRRELFFGEGSRLTVL.

This clonotype was observed many times. This chain connects TRBV10-2 to TRBJ1-1; no definite D call. Germline V gene lookup returns CDR1 WSHSY and CDR2 SAAADI. The CDR3 consists of 12 residues. V lost 5 bases and J 8 bases, leaving 12 bases between the germline ends. CDR3 nucleotides: TGCGCCAGCAGTCCAAACTGGAACGAAGCTTTCTTT. It is translated as CASSPNWNEAFF.

This clonotype was seen more than once but under ten times. CDR3 amino acids: CASSPLSGTEKTQYF. In nucleotides, the CDR3 is TGTGCCAGCTCACCATTGAGTGGGACTGAAAAGACCCAGTACTTC. This chain uses TRBV18 with TRBJ2-5; D is possibly TRBD2 (6 bases). Germline assignment: CDR1 KGHSH and CDR2 LQKENI. V lost 2 bases and J 6 bases, leaving 16 bases between the germline ends. This CDR3 has 15 amino acids.

This clonotype showed up many times. This chain links TRBV5-5 with TRBJ2-7; 7 bases fit TRBD2. Germline values: CDR1 SGHKS, CDR2 YYEKEE (reference sequence). This CDR3 has 13 residues. V was pared by 6 bases and J by 3 bases, with 6 bases of the junction left unmatched. The CDR3 bases are TGTGCCAGCACCCGGGGAGGGCGCTACGAGCAGTACTTC. It codes for CASTRGGRYEQYF.

This clonotype has ten or more counts. The chain employs TRBV3-1 and TRBJ2-3; D gene ambiguous. The germline gives CDR1 LGHDT, CDR2 YNNKEL (reference sequence). Deletions cut 4 bases from V and 3 bases from J, with 17 bases between. This CDR3 spans 16 amino acids. The CDR3 DNA sequence: TGTGCCAGCAGCCCACCCATGGAATTATGGACAGATACGCAGTATTTT. This encodes CASSPPMELWTDTQYF.

The chain uses TRBV7-2 and TRBJ2-5; the D gene is possibly TRBD2 (5 bases). This CDR3 has 15 amino acids. Looked up from germline, CDR1 is SGHTA and CDR2 is FQGNSA. V was cut by 5 bases and J by 4 bases, with 17 bases left in between. The CDR3 spells CASSRRAAERETQYF. In nucleotides, the CDR3 is TGTGCCAGCAGCCGACGAGCGGCAGAGCGAGAGACCCAGTACTTC.

In its sample, this clonotype was seen many times. The chain joins TRBV6-5 to TRBJ1-2; the D gene is possibly TRBD1 (5 bases). The V gene's germline CDR1 is MNHEY and CDR2 SVGAGI. V dropped 4 bases and J dropped 5 bases, with 14 bases sitting between them. This CDR3 spans 14 amino acids. The CDR3 region has the DNA TGTGCCAGCAGTTCCCGTCGGACACCATATGGCTACACCTTC. This sequence encodes CASSSRRTPYGYTF.

This clonotype has a count of ten or more. The chain is built from TRBV5-1 and TRBJ1-3; D remains unclear. Germline V CDR1 and CDR2: SGHRS, YFSETQ. The CDR3 sequence is 15 residues long. V lost 4 bases, J lost 0 bases, and 11 bases lay in between. DNA of the CDR3: TGCGCCAGCAGCCCCGGACCGATCTCTGGAAACACCATATATTTT. Amino acid sequence: CASSPGPISGNTIYF.

The gene calls are TRBV5-2 and TRBJ2-2; TRBD1 was called by the table and not checked on the DNA. TRBV5-2 is listed as a pseudogene. The CDR3 contains 14 residues. This CDR3 reads CAMGPGVLCWALFF. CDR3 DNA: TGTGCCATGGGCCCCGGGGTCCTGTGCTGGGCGCTGTTTTTT.

This clonotype came up many times. The rearrangement joins TRBV20-1 to TRBJ1-5, with 9 nucleotides matching TRBD1. The CDR3 has 17 residues. Per germline, CDR1 DFQATT and CDR2 SNEGSKA (reference sequence). The trim removed 0 bases at V and 6 bases at J, leaving 12 bases unmatched. CDR3 residues: CSARDIDGTGITQPQHF. CDR3 coding DNA: TGCAGTGCTAGAGATATTGACGGGACAGGGATCACTCAGCCCCAGCATTTT.

This clonotype was counted ten times or more. This sequence joins TRBV5-1 and TRBJ2-3; D not resolved. The V end was cut by 4 bases, the J end by 5 bases, with 11 bases between. Germline assignment: CDR1 SGHRS and CDR2 YFSETQ. The CDR3 is made up of 13 amino acids. Written as DNA, the CDR3 is TGCGCCAGCAGCCCTCCCTGGGGAGATACGCAGTATTTT. Amino acid sequence: CASSPPWGDTQYF.

This clonotype showed up many times. The rearrangement uses TRBV5-5 and TRBJ2-7, with D perhaps matching TRBD1 or TRBD2 (5 bases each). The CDR3 totals 14 residues. Looked up from germline, CDR1 is SGHKS and CDR2 is YYEKEE (reference sequence). V was pared by 3 bases and J by 3 bases, with 13 bases between. DNA for the CDR3: TGTGCCAGCAGCTGGACCGGGACCGGCTACGAGCAGTACTTC. Amino acids: CASSWTGTGYEQYF. Complete variable domain (other parts from reference TRBV5-5 and TRBJ2-7): DAGVTQSPTHLIKTRGQQVTLRCSPISGHKSVSWYQQVLGQGPQFIFQYYEKEERGRGNFPDRFSARQFPNYSSELNVNALLLGDSALYLCASSWTGTGYEQYFGPGTRLTVT.

This clonotype was seen repeatedly, ten times or more. J is TRBJ2-7 and V is TRBV5-6, with 7 bases fitting TRBD1. Germline CDR1 and CDR2: SGHDT and YYEEEE. The CDR3 runs to 15 residues. V gave up 9 bases and J gave up 2 bases; unmatched junction bases: 14. Here the CDR3 reads CAIPSNRGKTYEQYF. CDR3 coding DNA: TGTGCCATCCCGTCCAACAGGGGAAAAACCTACGAGCAGTACTTC.